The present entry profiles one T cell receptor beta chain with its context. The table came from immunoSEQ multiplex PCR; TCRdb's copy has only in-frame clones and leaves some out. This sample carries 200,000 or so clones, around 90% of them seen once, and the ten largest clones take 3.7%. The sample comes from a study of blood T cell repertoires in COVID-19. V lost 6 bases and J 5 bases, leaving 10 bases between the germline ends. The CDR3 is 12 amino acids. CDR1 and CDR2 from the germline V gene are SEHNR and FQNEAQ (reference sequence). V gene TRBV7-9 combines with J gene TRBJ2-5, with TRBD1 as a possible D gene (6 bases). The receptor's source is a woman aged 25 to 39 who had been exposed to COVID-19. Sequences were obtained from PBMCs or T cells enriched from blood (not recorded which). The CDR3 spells CASSWQGETQYF. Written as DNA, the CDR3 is TGTGCCAGCAGTTGGCAGGGGGAGACCCAGTACTTC.